Below are 22 T cell receptor beta chains sequenced from a single sample in a study of blood T cell repertoires in COVID-19. The protocol was immunoSEQ multiplex PCR, while the TCRdb copy is restricted to in-frame clones and leaves out a portion. Counted here are about 170,000 clones, 88% occurring once; the ten biggest clones make up around 2%. Sequencing used peripheral blood. All receptors come from a man aged 45-65 years who had recovered from COVID-19.

The chain employs TRBV6-1 and TRBJ2-1; 7 bases agree with TRBD2. The CDR3 loop spans 16 amino acids. Germline V gene sequence: CDR1 MNHNS, CDR2 SASEGT. V lost 2 bases to trimming and J lost 1 base; unmatched junction nucleotides: 5. CDR3 DNA: TGTGCCAGCAGTGAACAGCGGGGATATTCCTACAATGAGCAGTTCTTC. It translates to CASSEQRGYSYNEQFF.

This chain links TRBV18 with TRBJ1-1; D may be TRBD1 (5 bases). V was clipped by 4 bases and J by 1 base, with 7 bases between them. The CDR3 sequence is 13 residues long. Germline V CDR1 and CDR2: KGHSH, LQKENI. The CDR3 reads CASSQGSNTEAFF. The CDR3 nucleotides read TGTGCCAGCTCACAGGGGTCGAACACTGAAGCTTTCTTT. Full variable domain (outside the CDR3, taken from reference TRBV18 and TRBJ1-1): NAGVMQNPRHLVRRRGQEARLRCSPMKGHSHVYWYRQLPEEGLKFMVYLQKENIIDESGMPKERFSAEFPKEGPSILRIQQVVRGDSAAYFCASSQGSNTEAFFGQGTRLTVV.

The CDR3 here is CASSRMAGEQFF. In DNA, the CDR3 is TGTGCCAGCAGTCGTATGGCCGGGGAGCAGTTCTTC. The chain links TRBV7-2 to TRBJ2-1; D gene ambiguous. V lost 6 bases, J lost 10 bases, and 13 bases lay in between. CDR3 length: 12 residues. Germline V gene data show CDR1 as SGHTA and CDR2 as FQGNSA.

The chain links TRBV4-3 to TRBJ1-2; D gene uncertain. Germline V gives CDR1 LGHNA, CDR2 YSLEER. The V and J ends lost 0 bases and 2 bases respectively, with 16 bases between them. The CDR3 length is 17 residues. This chain's CDR3 is CASSQDGVQTPNYGYTF. The CDR3 nucleotides read TGCGCCAGCAGCCAAGATGGAGTCCAGACTCCAAACTATGGCTACACCTTC.

The chain links TRBV28 to TRBJ1-4; maybe TRBD1 (5 bases). Germline-derived CDR1 and CDR2 are MDHEN and SYDVKM. The CDR3 has 16 amino acids. V gave up 6 bases and J gave up 0 bases, with 14 bases separating them. The CDR3 bases are TGTGCCAGCAGCCGCCCCCAGGGCCCAACTAATGAAAAACTGTTTTTT. This encodes CASSRPQGPTNEKLFF.

This clone has a single count. The rearrangement uses TRBV28 and TRBJ1-4, with D possibly matching TRBD1 (5 bases). Trimming stripped 3 bases from V and 7 bases from J, with 12 bases between. This CDR3 contains 14 residues. Germline CDR1 reads MDHEN; CDR2 reads SYDVKM. CDR3 in amino acids: CASSFGGRGEKLFF. The CDR3 DNA follows: TGTGCCAGCAGTTTTGGAGGGAGGGGTGAAAAACTGTTTTTT.

This chain links TRBV20-1 with TRBJ2-3; no definite D call. This CDR3 is 11 amino acids long. V gave up 5 bases and J gave up 2 bases, with 5 bases separating them. Per the germline V gene, CDR1 is DFQATT and CDR2 is SNEGSKA (reference sequence). CDR3 DNA sequence: TGCAGTGCTGAGAACACAGATACGCAGTATTTT. This sequence encodes CSAENTDTQYF.

This chain links TRBV7-2 with TRBJ2-7; 11 nucleotides line up with TRBD2. The CDR3 sequence is 15 residues long. The trim removed 5 bases at V and 5 bases at J, leaving 8 bases unmatched. Germline V lookup: CDR1 SGHTA, CDR2 FQGNSA. This chain's CDR3 is CASSVYSGRADEQYF. In DNA, the CDR3 is TGTGCCAGCAGCGTCTATAGCGGGAGGGCGGACGAGCAGTACTTC.

V is TRBV2 and J is TRBJ1-2, with a weak D call TRBD1 (5 bases). CDR3 size: 12 residues. Trimming took 5 bases from V and 2 from J, leaving 6 bases between them. From germline, CDR1 is SNHLY and CDR2 FYNNEI. CDR3 DNA sequence: TGTGCCAGCAGTAGACAGAACTATGGCTACACCTTC. Its translation: CASSRQNYGYTF.

V is TRBV5-4 and J is TRBJ2-3; 7 positions match TRBD1. The CDR3 has 16 amino acids. Germline V gives CDR1 SGHNT, CDR2 YYREEE (reference sequence). J was trimmed by 3 bases and V by 5 bases; bases with no gene match: 12. CDR3 DNA: TGTGCCAGCAGGGGGGTGGGGACAGCGTTTACAGATACGCAGTATTTT. Amino acids: CASRGVGTAFTDTQYF.

The chain uses TRBV19 and TRBJ1-2; possibly TRBD1 for D (5 bases). CDR3 length: 14 amino acids. V lost 6 bases and J 3 bases, leaving 14 bases between the germline ends. Per the germline V gene, CDR1 is LNHDA and CDR2 is SQIVND (reference sequence). The CDR3 coding sequence is TGTGCCAGTAGGGGACGTGGGAGGCACTATGGCTACACCTTC. It translates to CASRGRGRHYGYTF.

The V gene is TRBV30, the J gene TRBJ1-5; D not certain. CDR1 and CDR2 (germline): GTSNPN, SVGIG (reference sequence). Trimming shortened V by 0 bases and J by 0 bases, and 6 bases separated the two germline ends. CDR3 size: 14 residues. The CDR3, as DNA: TGTGCCTGGAGTGTACGGGGTAGCAATCAGCCCCAGCATTTT. Amino acid sequence: CAWSVRGSNQPQHF.

The rearrangement links TRBV5-1 to TRBJ1-2; possible D gene TRBD1, 6 bases. Between the trimmed V and J ends, which lost 4 bases and 4 bases, there was a span of 17 bases. Germline assignment: CDR1 SGHRS and CDR2 YFSETQ. This CDR3 is 15 amino acids long. The DNA of the CDR3 is TGCGCCAGCAGCCCACGGGACACGGGTACCTATGGCTACACCTTC. This sequence encodes CASSPRDTGTYGYTF.

This clone was picked up one time. The J gene is TRBJ1-1, the V gene TRBV9, with TRBD1 as a possible D gene (6 bases). Germline CDR1 SGDLS, CDR2 YYNGEE. This CDR3 has 14 residues. The ends were cut back, 3 bases at V and 1 base at J, with 10 bases in the middle. As DNA, the CDR3 is TGTGCCAGCAGCGCAGACAGGAGGAACACTGAAGCTTTCTTT. It encodes CASSADRRNTEAFF.

The rearrangement joins TRBV28 to TRBJ1-1, with a tentative D call TRBD1 (6 bases). CDR1 is MDHEN and CDR2 is SYDVKM in the germline V gene. V lost 5 bases, J lost 4 bases, and 17 bases lay in between. The CDR3 runs 15 residues. CDR3 region: CASSLRGRGGTEAFF. The CDR3 coding sequence is TGTGCCAGCAGTCTAAGGGGGAGGGGAGGCACTGAAGCTTTCTTT.

This chain joins TRBV6-5 and TRBJ2-7; 10 bases agree with TRBD1. CDR3 size: 14 residues. Germline CDR1 reads MNHEY; CDR2 reads SVGAGI. After removal of 7 bases from V and 2 bases from J, the junction contained 5 bases not matched to a gene. CDR3: CASTRTGGAYEQYF. CDR3 in DNA: TGTGCCAGCACGAGGACAGGGGGGGCCTACGAGCAGTACTTC.

J is TRBJ2-6 and V is TRBV7-9, with TRBD2 matching 11 bases. This CDR3 is built from 18 residues. Per the germline V gene, CDR1 is SEHNR and CDR2 is FQNEAQ (reference sequence). V trimming: 1 base; J trimming: 5 bases; junction bases outside the gene matches: 7. CDR3 residues: CASSLGTSGSFWANVLTF. DNA for the CDR3: TGTGCCAGCAGCTTAGGTACTAGCGGGAGTTTCTGGGCCAACGTCCTGACTTTC. The full variable domain, completed using reference TRBV7-9 and TRBJ2-6, is DTGVSQNPRHKITKRGQNVTFRCDPISEHNRLYWYRQTLGQGPEFLTYFQNEAQLEKSRLLSDRFSAERPKGSFSTLEIQRTEQGDSAMYLCASSLGTSGSFWANVLTFGAGSRLTVL.

The rearrangement uses TRBV11-3 and TRBJ2-7, with D possibly matching TRBD2 (6 bases). CDR3 length: 15 amino acids. Trimming shortened V by 6 bases and J by 3 bases, and 18 bases separated the two germline ends. CDR1 is SGHNT and CDR2 is YENEEA in the germline V gene. The CDR3 loop is CASRVETGDLYEQYF. The CDR3 DNA reads TGTGCCAGCAGGGTTGAGACGGGAGACCTCTACGAGCAGTACTTC.

The V call is TRBV10-2, the J call TRBJ2-3; TRBD2 might be the D (7 bases). The CDR3 loop spans 15 amino acids. In germline, CDR1 is WSHSY, CDR2 SAAADI. V was shortened by 4 bases and J by 6 bases, with 17 bases between the two germline ends. The CDR3 is CASSGAGAGEDTQYF. CDR3 nucleotides: TGCGCCAGCAGTGGGGCGGGGGCCGGGGAGGATACGCAGTATTTT.

This sequence joins TRBV27 and TRBJ2-3; no clear D. The CDR3 sequence is 13 residues long. Trimming stripped 6 bases from V and 1 base from J, with 8 bases between. Germline lookup yields CDR1 MNHEY and CDR2 SMNVEV (reference sequence). As DNA, the CDR3 is TGTGCCAGCAGGCTGCCGGGCACAGATACGCAGTATTTT. Its translation: CASRLPGTDTQYF.

This clone was seen just once. CDR3 sequence reads: CASYTHLQTQYF. CDR3 coding DNA: TGTGCCAGCTACACACATCTACAGACGCAGTATTTT. The V gene is TRBV6-6, the J gene TRBJ2-3; no reliable D call. The CDR3 covers 12 residues. V was shortened by 8 bases and J by 9 bases, with 15 bases between the two germline ends. Germline V gene sequence: CDR1 MNHNY, CDR2 SVGAGI (reference sequence).

V is TRBV27 and J is TRBJ1-2; possible D gene TRBD1, 6 bases. Trimming left V 3 bases short and J 3 bases short, with 8 bases between. Germline values: CDR1 MNHEY, CDR2 SMNVEV (reference sequence). This CDR3 region has 13 residues. CDR3 in amino acids: CASSFGQYYGYTF. Written as DNA, the CDR3 is TGTGCCAGCAGTTTCGGACAGTACTATGGCTACACCTTC.